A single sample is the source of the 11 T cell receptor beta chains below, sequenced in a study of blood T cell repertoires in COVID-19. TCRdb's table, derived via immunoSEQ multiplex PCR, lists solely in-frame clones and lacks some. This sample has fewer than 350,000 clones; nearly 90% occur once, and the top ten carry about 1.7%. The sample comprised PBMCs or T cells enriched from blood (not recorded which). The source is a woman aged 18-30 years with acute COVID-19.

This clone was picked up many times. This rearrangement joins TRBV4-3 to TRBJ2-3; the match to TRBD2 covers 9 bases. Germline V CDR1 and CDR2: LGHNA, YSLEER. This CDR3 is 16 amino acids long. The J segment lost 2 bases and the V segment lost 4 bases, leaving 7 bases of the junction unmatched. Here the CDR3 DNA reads TGCGCCAGCAGCCCCCTGGCGGGAGGGAACACAGATACGCAGTATTTT. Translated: CASSPLAGGNTDTQYF.

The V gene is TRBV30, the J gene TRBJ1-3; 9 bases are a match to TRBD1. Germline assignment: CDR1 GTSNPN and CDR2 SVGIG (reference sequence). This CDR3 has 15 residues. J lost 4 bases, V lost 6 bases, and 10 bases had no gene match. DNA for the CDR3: TGTGCCTGCCGGGACAGGGTGACGGGGGGAAACACCATATATTTT. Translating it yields CACRDRVTGGNTIYF.

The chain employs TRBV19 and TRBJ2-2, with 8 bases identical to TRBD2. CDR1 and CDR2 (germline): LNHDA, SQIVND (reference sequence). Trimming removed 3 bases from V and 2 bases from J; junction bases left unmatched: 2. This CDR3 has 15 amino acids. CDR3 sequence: CASSISGINTGELFF. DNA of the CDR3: TGTGCCAGTAGTATTAGCGGGATCAACACCGGGGAGCTGTTTTTT.

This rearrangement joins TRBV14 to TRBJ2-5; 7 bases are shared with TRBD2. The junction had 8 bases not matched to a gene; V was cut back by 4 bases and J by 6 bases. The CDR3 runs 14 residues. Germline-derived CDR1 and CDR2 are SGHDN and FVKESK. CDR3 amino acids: CASSPFSGWKTQYF. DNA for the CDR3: TGTGCCAGCAGCCCCTTTAGCGGGTGGAAGACCCAGTACTTC.

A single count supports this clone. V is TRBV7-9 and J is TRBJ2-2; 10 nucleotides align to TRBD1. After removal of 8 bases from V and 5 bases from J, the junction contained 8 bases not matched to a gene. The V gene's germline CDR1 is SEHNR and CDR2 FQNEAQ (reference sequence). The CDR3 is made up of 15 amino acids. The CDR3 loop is CASRPPGQGTGELFF. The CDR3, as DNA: TGTGCCAGCCGGCCTCCGGGACAGGGGACCGGGGAGCTGTTTTTT. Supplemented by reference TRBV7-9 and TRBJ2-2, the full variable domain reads DTGVSQNPRHKITKRGQNVTFRCDPISEHNRLYWYRQTLGQGPEFLTYFQNEAQLEKSRLLSDRFSAERPKGSFSTLEIQRTEQGDSAMYLCASRPPGQGTGELFFGEGSRLTVL.

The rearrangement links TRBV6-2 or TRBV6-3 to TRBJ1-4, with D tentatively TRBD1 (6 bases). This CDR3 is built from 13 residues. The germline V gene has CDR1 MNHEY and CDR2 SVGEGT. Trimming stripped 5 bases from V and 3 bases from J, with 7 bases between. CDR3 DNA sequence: TGTGCCAGCAGTCCAGGGGCTAATGAAAAACTGTTTTTT. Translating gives CASSPGANEKLFF.

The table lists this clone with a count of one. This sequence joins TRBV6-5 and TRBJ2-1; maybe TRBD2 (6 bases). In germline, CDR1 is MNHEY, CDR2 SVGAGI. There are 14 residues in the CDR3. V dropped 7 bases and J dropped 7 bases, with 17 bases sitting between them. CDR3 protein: CASTKDGRRNEQFF. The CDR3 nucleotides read TGTGCCAGCACCAAGGACGGGAGACGGAATGAGCAGTTCTTC.

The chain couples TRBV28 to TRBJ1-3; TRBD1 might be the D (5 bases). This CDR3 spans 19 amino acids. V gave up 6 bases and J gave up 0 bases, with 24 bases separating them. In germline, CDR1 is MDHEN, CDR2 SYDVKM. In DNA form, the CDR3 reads TGTGCCAGCAGAACTTCACCGGGACTCCTATCCCACTCTGGAAACACCATATATTTT. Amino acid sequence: CASRTSPGLLSHSGNTIYF.

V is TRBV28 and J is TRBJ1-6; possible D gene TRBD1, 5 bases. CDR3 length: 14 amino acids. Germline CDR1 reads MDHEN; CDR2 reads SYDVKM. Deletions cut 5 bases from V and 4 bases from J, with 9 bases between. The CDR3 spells CASSETAYNSPLHF. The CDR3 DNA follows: TGTGCCAGCAGTGAGACAGCTTATAATTCACCCCTCCACTTT.

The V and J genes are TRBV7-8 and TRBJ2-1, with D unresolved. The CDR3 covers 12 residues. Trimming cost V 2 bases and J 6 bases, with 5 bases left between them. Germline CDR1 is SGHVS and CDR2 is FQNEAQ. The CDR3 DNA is TGTGCCAGCAGCTTAACGGGCAATGAGCAGTTCTTC. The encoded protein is CASSLTGNEQFF.

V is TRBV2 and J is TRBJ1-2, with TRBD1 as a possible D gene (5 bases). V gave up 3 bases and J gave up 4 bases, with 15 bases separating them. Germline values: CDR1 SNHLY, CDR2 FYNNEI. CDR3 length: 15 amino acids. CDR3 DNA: TGTGCCAGCAGTGACCAGGGAAGTATCTTCTATGGCTACACCTTC. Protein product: CASSDQGSIFYGYTF. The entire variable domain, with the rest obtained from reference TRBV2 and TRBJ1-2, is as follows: EPEVTQTPSHQVTQMGQEVILRCVPISNHLYFYWYRQILGQKVEFLVSFYNNEISEKSEIFDDQFSVERPDGSNFTLKIRSTKLEDSAMYFCASSDQGSIFYGYTFGSGTRLTVV.